Presented here are 15 T cell receptor beta chains from one specimen sequenced in a study of blood T cell repertoires in COVID-19. Clones were read by immunoSEQ multiplex PCR, and TCRdb kept only the in-frame ones, dropping some. The repertoire holds 200,000 to 250,000 clones, 85% to 90% seen once, with about 1.3% in the top ten. Material: PBMCs or T cells enriched from blood (not recorded which). The receptors here all came from a man aged 25 to 45 who had recovered from COVID-19.

This clone was counted a few times. The V gene is TRBV21-1, the J gene TRBJ2-5; the table's D call, TRBD1, was not checked against the DNA. TRBV21-1 is labeled a pseudogene. This CDR3 region has 15 residues. The CDR3 DNA reads TGTGCCAGCTGGAAAGCGGGCCCTGAGTCGGAGACCCAGTACTTC. This sequence encodes CASWKAGPESETQYF.

The V and J genes are TRBV7-2 and TRBJ1-2, with 7 bases aligning to TRBD1. This CDR3 is built from 16 residues. J was trimmed by 1 base and V by 1 base; bases with no gene match: 6. The germline CDR1 and CDR2 sequences are SGHTA and FQGNSA. The CDR3 here is CASSLGPTGINYGYTF. In DNA form, the CDR3 reads TGTGCCAGCAGCTTAGGGCCGACAGGGATTAACTATGGCTACACCTTC.

The V call is TRBV4-3, the J call TRBJ1-2, with TRBD1 as a possible D gene (6 bases). The V and J ends lost 0 bases and 6 bases respectively, with 14 bases between them. From germline, CDR1 is LGHNA and CDR2 YSLEER. The CDR3 runs 15 residues. The CDR3 spells CASSQDRGAFDGYTF. The CDR3 DNA sequence: TGCGCCAGCAGCCAAGATCGGGGGGCGTTTGATGGCTACACCTTC.

This rearrangement joins TRBV4-2 to TRBJ1-1; the D is unclear. The CDR3 runs 14 residues. Germline V lookup: CDR1 LGHNA, CDR2 YNFKEQ. The ends were cut back, 1 base at V and 5 bases at J, with 11 bases in the middle. The CDR3 DNA reads TGTGCCAGCAGCCAAGGGCCGGGAACTACTGAAGCTTTCTTT. Translating it yields CASSQGPGTTEAFF.

The V gene is TRBV4-1, the J gene TRBJ1-1, with 7 bases that match TRBD1. Trimming removed 6 bases from V and 1 base from J; junction bases left unmatched: 5. CDR1 is MGHRA, CDR2 YSYEKL, per germline. This CDR3 is 14 amino acids long. The CDR3 protein is CASRETGRNTEAFF. The CDR3 DNA reads TGCGCCAGCAGGGAGACAGGGAGGAACACTGAAGCTTTCTTT.

The gene calls are TRBV13 and TRBJ2-2, with D perhaps TRBD1 (5 bases). Trimming shortened V by 3 bases and J by 6 bases, and 5 bases separated the two germline ends. CDR1 and CDR2 from the germline V gene are PRHDT and FYEKMQ (reference sequence). The CDR3 has 12 amino acids. CDR3: CASSFRAGELFF. CDR3 nucleotide sequence: TGTGCCAGCAGCTTCAGGGCCGGGGAGCTGTTTTTT.

The chain employs TRBV28 and TRBJ1-6; D not resolved. This CDR3 is built from 12 residues. Trimming shortened V by 4 bases and J by 6 bases, and 4 bases separated the two germline ends. Germline V gene lookup returns CDR1 MDHEN and CDR2 SYDVKM. As DNA, the CDR3 is TGTGCCAGCAGTTCAGTTAATTCACCCCTCCACTTT. Translating it yields CASSSVNSPLHF. Variable domain in full (rest from reference TRBV28 and TRBJ1-6): DVKVTQSSRYLVKRTGEKVFLECVQDMDHENMFWYRQDPGLGLRLIYFSYDVKMKEKGDIPEGYSVSREKKERFSLILESASTNQTSMYLCASSSVNSPLHFGNGTRLTVT.

Only one count was recorded for this clone. The chain recombines TRBV10-1 with TRBJ1-3, with D perhaps matching TRBD1 (5 bases). The CDR3 totals 13 residues. Germline V gene data show CDR1 as WNHNN and CDR2 as SYGVQD (reference sequence). V was shortened by 6 bases and J by 2 bases, with 8 bases between the two germline ends. CDR3 DNA sequence: TGCGCCAGCAGCAGGGTTACTGGAAACACCATATATTTT. Protein product: CASSRVTGNTIYF.

This chain uses TRBV10-3 with TRBJ2-7, with 14 bases fitting TRBD2. CDR1 ENHRY and CDR2 SYGVKD come from the germline V gene. V shed 4 bases, J shed 4 bases, and the junction held 3 bases outside the gene matches. The CDR3 sequence is 15 residues long. CDR3 residues: CAISGWTSGGYEQYF. CDR3 DNA: TGTGCCATCAGTGGTTGGACTAGCGGGGGGTACGAGCAGTACTTC.

This sequence joins TRBV28 and TRBJ2-3; 8 nucleotides agree with TRBD1. V lost 6 bases and J lost 4; bases outside the gene matches: 9. Germline CDR1 reads MDHEN; CDR2 reads SYDVKM. CDR3 length: 15 residues. The DNA of the CDR3 is TGTGCCAGCAGCCCCAGGGGGCGCATAGCAGATACGCAGTATTTT. Translating it yields CASSPRGRIADTQYF.

The rearrangement uses TRBV19 and TRBJ2-3, with 9 nucleotides matching TRBD1. The CDR3 has 14 residues. V lost 1 base, J lost 5 bases, and 1 base stayed unmatched. Germline loops: CDR1 LNHDA, CDR2 SQIVND (reference sequence). The DNA of the CDR3 is TGTGCCAGTAGTATAGGGACAGGGGTAGATACGCAGTATTTT. Protein product: CASSIGTGVDTQYF. The variable domain in full, with the rest retrieved from reference TRBV19 and TRBJ2-3, is DGGITQSPKYLFRKEGQNVTLSCEQNLNHDAMYWYRQDPGQGLRLIYYSQIVNDFQKGDIAEGYSVSREKKESFPLTVTSAQKNPTAFYLCASSIGTGVDTQYFGPGTRLTVL.

J is TRBJ2-1 and V is TRBV5-4; D is uncertain. V was clipped by 5 bases and J by 0 bases, with 6 bases between them. Per germline, CDR1 SGHNT and CDR2 YYREEE (reference sequence). The CDR3 sequence is 13 residues long. The CDR3 loop reads CASSGPSYNEQFF. In nucleotides, the CDR3 is TGTGCCAGCAGTGGGCCCTCCTACAATGAGCAGTTCTTC.

The chain is built from TRBV10-3 and TRBJ2-5; 8 bases align to TRBD2. Germline CDR1 ENHRY, CDR2 SYGVKD. The CDR3 consists of 16 residues. With V trimmed by 6 bases and J by 1 base, 10 bases remained unmatched. The CDR3 is CAIRSGGGVGQETQYF. The CDR3 DNA reads as TGTGCCATCAGGAGCGGGGGTGGGGTCGGCCAAGAGACCCAGTACTTC.

The chain couples TRBV6-5 to TRBJ2-7, with D unresolved. The CDR3 has 11 amino acids. Trimming took off 2 bases at V and 6 bases at J, with 5 bases between the two ends. Looked up from germline, CDR1 is MNHEY and CDR2 is SVGAGI. The CDR3 coding sequence is TGTGCCAGCAGTTACCTAGGCGAGCAGTACTTC. Translated, it gives CASSYLGEQYF.

The chain joins TRBV4-3 to TRBJ1-1; 7 positions agree with TRBD1. This CDR3 has 14 amino acids. V lost 0 bases, J lost 6 bases, and 4 bases stayed unmatched. Germline V gene lookup returns CDR1 LGHNA and CDR2 YSLEER. Here the CDR3 reads CASSQDRGRAEAFF. The DNA for the CDR3 is TGCGCCAGCAGCCAAGATAGGGGGCGAGCTGAAGCTTTCTTT.